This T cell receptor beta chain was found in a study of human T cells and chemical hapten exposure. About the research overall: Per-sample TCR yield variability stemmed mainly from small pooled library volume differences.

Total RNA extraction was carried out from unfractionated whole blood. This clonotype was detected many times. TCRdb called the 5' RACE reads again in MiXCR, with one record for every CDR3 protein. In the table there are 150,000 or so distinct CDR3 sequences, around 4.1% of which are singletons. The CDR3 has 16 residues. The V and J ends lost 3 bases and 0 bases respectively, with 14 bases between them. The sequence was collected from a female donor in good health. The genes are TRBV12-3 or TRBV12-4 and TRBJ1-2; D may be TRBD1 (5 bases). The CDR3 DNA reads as TGTGCCAGCAGTTTTGGGGCAGAACGGGCTAACTATGGCTACACCTTC. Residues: CASSFGAERANYGYTF.